This T cell receptor (beta chain) was retrieved from a study of blood T cell repertoires in COVID-19. About this clone itself: The identical CDR3 is also encoded by other nucleotide sequences in the sample.

Trimming stripped 5 bases from V and 4 bases from J, with 9 bases between. Per the germline V gene, CDR1 is SGHVS and CDR2 is FQNEAQ. The CDR3 sequence is 12 residues long. The age range of participants was 18 to 89 years, with residence in some 25 US areas. TCRdb's copy holds only in-frame clones and misses some; the assay was immunoSEQ multiplex PCR. The table lists about 220,000 clones, 82% of them singletons. The J gene is TRBJ2-7, the V gene TRBV7-8; D unclear. Specimen: PBMCs or T cells enriched from blood (not recorded which). The TCR comes from a woman aged 55-75 years who had recovered from COVID-19. The CDR3 bases are TGTGCCAGCAGCCCAAATACTTACGAGCAGTACTTC. Translating gives CASSPNTYEQYF.